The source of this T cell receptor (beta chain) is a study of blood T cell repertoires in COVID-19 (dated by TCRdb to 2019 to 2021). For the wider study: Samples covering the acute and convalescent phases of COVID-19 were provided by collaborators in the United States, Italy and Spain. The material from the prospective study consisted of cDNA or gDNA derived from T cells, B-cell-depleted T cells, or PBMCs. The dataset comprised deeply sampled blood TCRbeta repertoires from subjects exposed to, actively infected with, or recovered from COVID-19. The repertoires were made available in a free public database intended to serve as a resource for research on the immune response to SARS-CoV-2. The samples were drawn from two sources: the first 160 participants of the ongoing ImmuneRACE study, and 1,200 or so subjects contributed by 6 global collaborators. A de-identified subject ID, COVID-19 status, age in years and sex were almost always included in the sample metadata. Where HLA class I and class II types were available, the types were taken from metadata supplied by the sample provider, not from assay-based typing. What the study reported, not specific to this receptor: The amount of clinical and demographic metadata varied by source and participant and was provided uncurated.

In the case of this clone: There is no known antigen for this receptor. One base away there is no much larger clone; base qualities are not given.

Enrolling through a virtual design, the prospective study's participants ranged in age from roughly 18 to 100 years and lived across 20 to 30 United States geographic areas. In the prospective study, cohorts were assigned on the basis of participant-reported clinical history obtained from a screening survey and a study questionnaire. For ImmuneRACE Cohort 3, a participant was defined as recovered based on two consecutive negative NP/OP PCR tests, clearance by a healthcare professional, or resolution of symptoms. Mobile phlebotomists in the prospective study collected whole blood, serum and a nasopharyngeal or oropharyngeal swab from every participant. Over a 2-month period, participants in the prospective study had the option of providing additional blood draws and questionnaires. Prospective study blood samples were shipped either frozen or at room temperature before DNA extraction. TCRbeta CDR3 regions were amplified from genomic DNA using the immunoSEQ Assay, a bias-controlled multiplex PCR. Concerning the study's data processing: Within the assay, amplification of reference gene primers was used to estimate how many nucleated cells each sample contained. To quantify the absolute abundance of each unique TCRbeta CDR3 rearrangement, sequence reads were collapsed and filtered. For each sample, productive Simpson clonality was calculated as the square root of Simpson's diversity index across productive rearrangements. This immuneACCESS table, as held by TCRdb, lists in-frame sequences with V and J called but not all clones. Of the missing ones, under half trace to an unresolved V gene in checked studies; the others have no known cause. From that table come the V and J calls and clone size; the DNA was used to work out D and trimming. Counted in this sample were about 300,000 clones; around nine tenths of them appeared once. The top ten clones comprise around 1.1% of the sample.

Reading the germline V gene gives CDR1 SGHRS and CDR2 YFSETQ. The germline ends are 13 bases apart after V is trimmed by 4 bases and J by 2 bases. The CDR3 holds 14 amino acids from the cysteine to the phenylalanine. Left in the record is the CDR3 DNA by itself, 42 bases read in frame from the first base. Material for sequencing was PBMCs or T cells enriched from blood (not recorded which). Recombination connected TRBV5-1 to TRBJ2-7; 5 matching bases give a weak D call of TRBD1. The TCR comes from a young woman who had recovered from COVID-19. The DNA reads TGCGCCAGCAGCCCTCAGGGTGTTCCCTACGAGCAGTACTTC. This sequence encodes CASSPQGVPYEQYF.